This record covers a single T cell receptor beta chain. Primers for the PCR totalled 60 Vbeta and 13 Jbeta. The repertoire was sequenced with immunoSEQ multiplex PCR; TCRdb's copy has only in-frame clones and lacks some. The data contain some 70,000 clones, approximately 84% of them singletons. The CDR3 runs 14 residues. With V trimmed by 5 bases and J by 14 bases, 12 bases remained unmatched. Germline V gives CDR1 SEHNR, CDR2 FQNEAQ (reference sequence). This entry comes from a study of cytomegalovirus exposure and HLA in healthy donors. About the research overall: The study's early data release held 75 million to 95 million unique TCRs from HLA-typed donors. Assignment to the Caucasian-associated ancestry cluster applied to approximately 79% of the 350 to 500 genotyped donors.

This receptor was taken from a woman aged 45-65 years in good health and CMV-seronegative. The sequenced sample was PBMCs. This chain joins TRBV7-9 and TRBJ2-3, with TRBD2 identical over 11 bases. This CDR3 is CASSPPPLAGVGYF. CDR3 bases: TGTGCCAGCAGCCCCCCCCCACTAGCGGGGGTCGGGTATTTT.